A single sample gave rise to the 32 T cell receptor beta chains below, sequenced in a study of OX40 agonist ivuxolimab in advanced cancers. TCRdb's table, derived via immunoSEQ multiplex PCR, lists solely in-frame clones and lacks some. Of fewer than 55,000 clones listed, approximately 80% are singletons. The specimen comprised CD4+ or CD8+ T cells sorted from blood, sampled in a trial of the OX40 agonist ivuxolimab. The receptors derive from an adult with an advanced solid tumor such as melanoma, head and neck, liver or kidney cancer.

The rearrangement links TRBV5-8 to TRBJ1-5; 10 positions agree with TRBD1. This CDR3 spans 15 amino acids. V lost 0 bases, J lost 6 bases, and 3 bases stayed unmatched. The germline V gene has CDR1 SGHTS and CDR2 YDEGEE. This chain's CDR3 is CASSLGQGASQPQHF. Written as DNA, the CDR3 is TGTGCCAGCAGCTTGGGACAGGGGGCAAGTCAGCCCCAGCATTTT.

This rearrangement joins TRBV19 to TRBJ1-2; 11 bases match TRBD1. This CDR3 spans 15 amino acids. The V gene's germline CDR1 is LNHDA and CDR2 SQIVND (reference sequence). V lost 6 bases to trimming and J lost 4 bases; unmatched junction nucleotides: 7. The CDR3 sequence is CASRPGTGGSYGYTF. The CDR3 nucleotides read TGTGCCAGTAGGCCCGGGACAGGGGGAAGCTATGGCTACACCTTC.

A word on this clone: At the DNA level, this CDR3 is encoded by other sequences in the same sample as well. This chain links TRBV11-2 with TRBJ2-4; D is undetermined. Trimming left V 4 bases short and J 0 bases short, with 7 bases between. This CDR3 spans 14 amino acids. Germline V lookup: CDR1 SGHAT, CDR2 FQNNGV. The CDR3 here is CASSSRLAKNIQYF. CDR3 coding DNA: TGTGCCAGCAGCTCCCGACTAGCCAAAAACATTCAGTACTTC.

The chain couples TRBV5-6 to TRBJ1-2; unclear D gene. Looked up from germline, CDR1 is SGHDT and CDR2 is YYEEEE. V lost 4 bases, J lost 0 bases, and 7 bases lay in between. The CDR3 totals 13 residues. This chain's CDR3 is CASSPTTNYGYTF. In DNA, the CDR3 is TGTGCCAGCAGCCCCACGACTAACTATGGCTACACCTTC.

This rearrangement joins TRBV28 to TRBJ1-2, with a tentative D call TRBD1 (5 bases). Trimming pared 3 bases from V and 6 bases from J, leaving 17 bases between. The CDR3 consists of 15 residues. Germline V CDR1 and CDR2: MDHEN, SYDVKM. In DNA form, the CDR3 reads TGTGCCAGCAGTTTCGTCCCTGTTGGGGGGAATGGCTACACCTTC. Translating gives CASSFVPVGGNGYTF.

This clone occurred once. The chain joins TRBV15 to TRBJ2-1, with 7 positions matching TRBD2. J gave up 5 bases and V 2 bases, and 6 bases lay outside the gene matches. The CDR3 is 15 residues long. Germline V gives CDR1 LNHNV, CDR2 YYDKDF (reference sequence). The CDR3 spells CATSRSSGINNEQFF. The CDR3 nucleotides read TGTGCCACCAGCAGATCTAGCGGTATAAACAATGAGCAGTTCTTC. Full variable domain (missing parts from reference TRBV15 and TRBJ2-1): DAMVIQNPRYQVTQFGKPVTLSCSQTLNHNVMYWYQQKSSQAPKLLFHYYDKDFNNEADTPDNFQSRRPNTSFCFLDIRSPGLGDTAMYLCATSRSSGINNEQFFGPGTRLTVL.

The chain carries TRBV6-1 and TRBJ1-3, with 9 bases fitting TRBD1. Germline CDR1 reads MNHNS; CDR2 reads SASEGT. V was clipped by 4 bases and J by 0 bases; unmatched bases: 7. The CDR3 consists of 17 residues. Written as DNA, the CDR3 is TGTGCCAGCAGTGGCCCGGGACAGGGCCCCTCTGGAAACACCATATATTTT. Translated, it gives CASSGPGQGPSGNTIYF.

The sample holds a few counts of this clone. V is TRBV25-1 and J is TRBJ1-5; D uncertain. V lost 4 bases and J lost 2, with 3 bases in between. Germline CDR1 reads MGHDK; CDR2 reads SYGVNS. The CDR3 totals 12 residues. The CDR3 reads CASSVGNQPQHF. The CDR3 coding sequence is TGTGCCAGCAGTGTAGGCAATCAGCCCCAGCATTTT. Full variable domain (outside the CDR3, taken from reference TRBV25-1 and TRBJ1-5): EADIYQTPRYLVIGTGKKITLECSQTMGHDKMYWYQQDPGMELHLIHYSYGVNSTEKGDLSSESTVSRIRTEHFPLTLESARPSHTSQYLCASSVGNQPQHFGDGTRLSIL.

The chain recombines TRBV4-2 with TRBJ2-3; a weak D match, TRBD2 (5 bases). This CDR3 comprises 14 residues. Looked up from germline, CDR1 is LGHNA and CDR2 is YNFKEQ. Between the trimmed V and J ends, which lost 5 bases and 10 bases, there was a span of 19 bases. The CDR3 spells CASSTSGVEGAQYF. CDR3 nucleotides: TGTGCCAGCAGCACCTCGGGTGTCGAGGGTGCGCAGTATTTT.

This chain joins TRBV5-1 and TRBJ1-1, with TRBD1 as a possible D gene (5 bases). This CDR3 is built from 14 residues. Between the trimmed V and J ends, which lost 0 bases and 3 bases, there was a span of 9 bases. The germline V gene encodes CDR1 SGHRS and CDR2 YFSETQ. CDR3 in DNA: TGCGCCAGCAGCTTGGGACAGACATACACTGAAGCTTTCTTT. The encoded protein is CASSLGQTYTEAFF.

This chain uses TRBV30 with TRBJ1-6; D ambiguous. The CDR3 covers 14 residues. Germline loops: CDR1 GTSNPN, CDR2 SVGIG (reference sequence). The ends were cut back, 2 bases at V and 5 bases at J, with 10 bases in the middle. The CDR3 spells CAWSSTEDNSPLHF. In DNA form, the CDR3 reads TGTGCCTGGAGTTCCACAGAGGATAATTCACCCCTCCACTTT. The full variable domain, in which reference TRBV30 and TRBJ1-6 provide the parts outside the CDR3, is SQTIHQWPATLVQPVGSPLSLECTVEGTSNPNLYWYRQAAGRGLQLLFYSVGIGQISSEVPQNLSASRPQDRQFILSSKKLLLSDSGFYLCAWSSTEDNSPLHFGNGTRLTVT.

The CDR3: CASSPGLAGGTYEQYF. CDR3 bases: TGTGCCAGCTCACCTGGACTAGCGGGGGGGACCTACGAGCAGTACTTC. V and J are TRBV18 and TRBJ2-7, with 15 bases matching TRBD2. The V gene's germline CDR1 is KGHSH and CDR2 LQKENI. With 3 bases clipped from V and 2 bases from J, the junction kept 2 bases outside the gene matches. This CDR3 is 16 amino acids long. The full variable domain, completed using reference TRBV18 and TRBJ2-7, is NAGVMQNPRHLVRRRGQEARLRCSPMKGHSHVYWYRQLPEEGLKFMVYLQKENIIDESGMPKERFSAEFPKEGPSILRIQQVVRGDSAAYFCASSPGLAGGTYEQYFGPGTRLTVT.

This chain joins TRBV19 and TRBJ2-2, with 7 positions matching TRBD2. Germline lookup yields CDR1 LNHDA and CDR2 SQIVND (reference sequence). This CDR3 spans 15 amino acids. V lost 7 bases to trimming and J lost 5 bases; unmatched junction nucleotides: 10. DNA for the CDR3: TGTGCCAGTACCCAGGGACGGGGGGTGACCGGGGAGCTGTTTTTT. Protein product: CASTQGRGVTGELFF.

The rearrangement joins TRBV6-1 to TRBJ2-7, with 9 bases that match TRBD2. With 7 bases clipped from V and 2 bases from J, the junction kept 6 bases outside the gene matches. Germline lookup yields CDR1 MNHNS and CDR2 SASEGT. This CDR3 has 14 amino acids. DNA for the CDR3: TGTGCCAGCACAGTAGCGGGGGCCACCTACGAGCAGTACTTC. Amino acids: CASTVAGATYEQYF.

The chain is built from TRBV19 and TRBJ2-5; D may match TRBD1 or TRBD2 (5 bases each). The CDR3 loop spans 17 amino acids. The V gene lost 1 base and the J gene lost 5 bases, with 20 bases spanning the gap. Germline assignment: CDR1 LNHDA and CDR2 SQIVND (reference sequence). DNA of the CDR3: TGTGCCAGTAGTATAGTGAGGGGAAATATTGGGGTGGAGACCCAGTACTTC. This translates into CASSIVRGNIGVETQYF.

The rearrangement uses TRBV15 and TRBJ2-7; 9 bases agree with TRBD1. The length of the CDR3 is 15 residues. CDR1 is LNHNV, CDR2 YYDKDF, per germline (reference sequence). Trimming cost V 7 bases and J 4 bases; bases outside gene matches: 11. CDR3 sequence: CATTIGTGKSYEQYF. The CDR3 nucleotides read TGTGCCACCACCATTGGGACAGGGAAGAGTTACGAGCAGTACTTC.

This clone is a singleton in its sample. The chain employs TRBV7-8 and TRBJ2-5; D might be TRBD2 (6 bases). The CDR3 length is 15 residues. Looked up from germline, CDR1 is SGHVS and CDR2 is FQNEAQ. V was trimmed by 5 bases and J by 5 bases, leaving 18 bases between them. CDR3 in amino acids: CASSRRRAAPETQYF. The CDR3 region has the DNA TGTGCCAGCAGCCGGAGGAGGGCCGCGCCGGAGACCCAGTACTTC. Full variable domain (rest looked up from reference TRBV7-8 and TRBJ2-5): GAGVSQSPRYKVAKRGQDVALRCDPISGHVSLFWYQQALGQGPEFLTYFQNEAQLDKSGLPSDRFFAERPEGSVSTLKIQRTQQEDSAVYLCASSRRRAAPETQYFGPGTRLLVL.

The V call is TRBV5-4, the J call TRBJ2-5, with D unclear. The CDR3 has 15 residues. Germline CDR1 and CDR2: SGHNT and YYREEE (reference sequence). The V end lost 0 bases, the J end lost 5 bases, and 14 bases lay between the germline ends. CDR3 nucleotides: TGTGCCAGCAGCTTGGAAGGGTCGGAACGGGAGACCCAGTACTTC. This gives the protein CASSLEGSERETQYF.

Concerning this clone: Other DNA sequences in the same sample also yield this CDR3. V and J are TRBV5-1 and TRBJ2-1; D might be TRBD1 (5 bases). V was cut by 2 bases and J by 5 bases, with 5 bases left in between. The germline V gene has CDR1 SGHRS and CDR2 YFSETQ. CDR3 length: 12 amino acids. The CDR3, as DNA: TGCGCCAGCAGCTTAGGGGACAATGAGCAGTTCTTC. The encoded protein is CASSLGDNEQFF.

V gene TRBV7-2 combines with J gene TRBJ2-7, with D uncertain. Germline lookup yields CDR1 SGHTA and CDR2 FQGNSA. Trimming cost V 1 base and J 4 bases, with 17 bases left between them. This CDR3 has 16 residues. This chain's CDR3 is CASSLVVPRGAYEQYF. DNA for the CDR3: TGTGCCAGCAGCTTAGTCGTCCCCCGAGGAGCTTACGAGCAGTACTTC. Supplemented by reference TRBV7-2 and TRBJ2-7, the full variable domain reads GAGVSQSPSNKVTEKGKDVELRCDPISGHTALYWYRQSLGQGLEFLIYFQGNSAPDKSGLPSDRFSAERTGGSVSTLTIQRTQQEDSAVYLCASSLVVPRGAYEQYFGPGTRLTVT.

This sequence joins TRBV18 and TRBJ1-4; 10 nucleotides line up with TRBD1. Germline V gene sequence: CDR1 KGHSH, CDR2 LQKENI. There are 18 residues in the CDR3. Trimming removed 4 bases from V and 3 bases from J; junction bases left unmatched: 11. The DNA for the CDR3 is TGTGCCAGCTCACTATCATTTGGGACAGGGGCCTCTAATGAAAAACTGTTTTTT. It specifies CASSLSFGTGASNEKLFF.

The chain uses TRBV5-1 and TRBJ2-5; either TRBD1 or TRBD2 may supply D (5 bases each). CDR1 and CDR2 from the germline V gene are SGHRS and YFSETQ. CDR3 length: 16 amino acids. Trimming left V 7 bases short and J 0 bases short, with 19 bases between. CDR3 loop: CASQPGGAKNQETQYF. The CDR3 coding sequence is TGCGCCAGCCAGCCTGGGGGAGCAAAAAACCAAGAGACCCAGTACTTC.

The DNA of the CDR3 is TGTGCCAGCAGCGGGACAGGGGGCTCCTACGAGCAGTACTTC. Protein sequence: CASSGTGGSYEQYF. The chain recombines TRBV6-1 with TRBJ2-7; 11 bases are a match to TRBD1. This CDR3 contains 14 residues. Germline CDR1 reads MNHNS; CDR2 reads SASEGT. The J segment lost 0 bases and the V segment lost 6 bases, leaving 1 base of the junction unmatched.

The CDR3 is CASRLIAGGEGTDTQYF. Written as DNA, the CDR3 is TGTGCCAGCAGGTTAATAGCGGGGGGTGAGGGCACAGATACGCAGTATTTT. V usage is TRBV11-2 and J usage is TRBJ2-3; TRBD2 matches at 10 bases. Germline CDR1 SGHAT, CDR2 FQNNGV. This CDR3 has 17 residues. Trimming cost V 6 bases and J 1 base; bases outside gene matches: 10.

This clone appeared once. V usage is TRBV6-6 and J usage is TRBJ1-2; weak D call: TRBD1 (6 bases). V lost 4 bases, J lost 4 bases, and 19 bases lay in between. The germline V gene has CDR1 MNHNY and CDR2 SVGAGI (reference sequence). This CDR3 contains 16 residues. The CDR3 region has the DNA TGTGCCAGCAGTTCCATTGGGGGGGGCGTATTCTATGGCTACACCTTC. Amino acids: CASSSIGGGVFYGYTF.

Turning to this clone: The junction departs from the called germline gene at one end, perhaps through a read error. CDR3 region: CVSRRLLWDQPQHF. CDR3 sequence (DNA): TGTGTCAGCAGACGGTTGTTATGGGATCAGCCCCAGCATTTT. The J gene is TRBJ1-5, the V gene TRBV6-5; D ambiguous. The germline V gene encodes CDR1 MNHEY and CDR2 SVGAGI. The CDR3 has 14 amino acids.

This chain links TRBV7-3 with TRBJ2-2; 10 bases map to TRBD1. Losses at the gene ends were 2 bases for V and 7 bases for J; bases not matched to a gene: 1. Germline V CDR1 and CDR2: SGHTA, FQGTGA. The CDR3 runs 14 residues. The CDR3 DNA sequence: TGTGCCAGCAGCTTAGACAGGGGGCACGGGGAGCTGTTTTTT. Its protein is CASSLDRGHGELFF. The whole variable domain, filled in from reference TRBV7-3 and TRBJ2-2, reads GAGVSQTPSNKVTEKGKYVELRCDPISGHTALYWYRQSLGQGPEFLIYFQGTGAADDSGLPNDRFFAVRPEGSVSTLKIQRTERGDSAVYLCASSLDRGHGELFFGEGSRLTVL.

The CDR3 nucleotides read TGTGCCAGCAGTGCAGTTATGTTAGGGACAATGAACACTGAAGCTTTCTTT. Translated, it gives CASSAVMLGTMNTEAFF. The rearrangement joins TRBV6-1 to TRBJ1-1; tentative D call: TRBD1 (6 bases). The CDR3 is made up of 17 amino acids. The germline V gene has CDR1 MNHNS and CDR2 SASEGT. The V end lost 4 bases, the J end lost 0 bases, and 18 bases lay between the germline ends.

There are many counts of this clone. The chain has TRBV7-9 and TRBJ1-6; D is possibly TRBD1 (5 bases). Trimming cost V 6 bases and J 0 bases, with 9 bases left between them. The CDR3 spans 15 residues. Per germline, CDR1 SEHNR and CDR2 FQNEAQ (reference sequence). The CDR3 DNA follows: TGTGCCAGCAGGACAGTCAACTCCTATAATTCACCCCTCCACTTT. Translating gives CASRTVNSYNSPLHF.

The V and J genes are TRBV2 and TRBJ2-5, with D unresolved. This CDR3 comprises 11 residues. Germline V gene lookup returns CDR1 SNHLY and CDR2 FYNNEI. Trimming pared 7 bases from V and 1 base from J, leaving 4 bases between. Here the CDR3 reads CASNSQETQYF. The CDR3 DNA reads TGTGCCAGCAACAGCCAAGAGACCCAGTACTTC.

The gene calls are TRBV6-1 and TRBJ1-2; D is perhaps TRBD1 (6 bases). This CDR3 is built from 12 residues. The V gene's germline CDR1 is MNHNS and CDR2 SASEGT. The V gene lost 7 bases and the J gene lost 4 bases, with 10 bases spanning the gap. This chain's CDR3 is CASTTGSYGYTF. The CDR3 region has the DNA TGTGCCAGCACAACAGGGAGCTATGGCTACACCTTC.

V and J are TRBV6-6 and TRBJ2-7; 9 nucleotides agree with TRBD2. This CDR3 has 15 residues. CDR1 and CDR2 from the germline V gene are MNHNY and SVGAGI (reference sequence). Trimming took 2 bases from V and 1 from J; bases not matched to a gene: 3. The CDR3 DNA is TGTGCCAGCAGTTACCTAGGACTAGCGTCCTACGAGCAGTACTTC. This gives the protein CASSYLGLASYEQYF.